This T cell receptor beta chain was sequenced during a study of breast tumors, draining lymph nodes, adjacent tissues. Study-wide points: Tumor TCR diversity was below lymph nodes but above nontumor tissue. Luminal-like breast cancer showed significantly greater tumor-nontumor repertoire similarity than basal-like breast cancer did.

The lymph nodes were axillary draining lymph nodes from breast cancer patients. This CDR3 is built from 14 residues. Trimming took 1 base from V and 4 from J, leaving 10 bases between them. The germline V gene has CDR1 SGHTA and CDR2 FQGNSA. One entry per CDR3 protein results from TCRdb running MiXCR on the multiplex PCR reads. Of about 230,000 distinct CDR3 sequences in the sample, approximately 29% were seen once. The table lists this clonotype with many counts. Its cognate antigen is unknown. This clonotype originated in a female donor with breast cancer. Some clones in this sample may be carry-over from other donors' samples. The material sequenced was axillary lymph node tissue. J is TRBJ2-5 and V is TRBV7-2; no definite D call. The CDR3 loop is CASSLGGFGETQYF. The CDR3 nucleotides are TGTGCCAGCAGCTTAGGTGGCTTTGGAGAGACCCAGTACTTC.